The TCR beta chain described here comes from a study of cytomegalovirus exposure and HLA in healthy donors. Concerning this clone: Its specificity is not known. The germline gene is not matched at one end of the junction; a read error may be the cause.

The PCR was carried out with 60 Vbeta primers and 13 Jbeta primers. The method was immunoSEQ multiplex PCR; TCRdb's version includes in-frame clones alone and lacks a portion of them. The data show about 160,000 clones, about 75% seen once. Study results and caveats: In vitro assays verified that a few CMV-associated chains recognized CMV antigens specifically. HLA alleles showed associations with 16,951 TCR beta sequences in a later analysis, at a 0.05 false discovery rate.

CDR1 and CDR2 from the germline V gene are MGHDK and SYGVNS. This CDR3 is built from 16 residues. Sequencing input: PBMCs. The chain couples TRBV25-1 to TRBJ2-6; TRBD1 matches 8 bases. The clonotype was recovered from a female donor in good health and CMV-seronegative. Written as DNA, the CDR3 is TGTGCCAGCAGTCGACAGGGGACCTCTGGGGCCAACGGCCTGACTTTC. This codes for CASSRQGTSGANGLTF.